The 25 T cell receptor beta chains below come from one sample, sequenced in a study of metastatic and nonmetastatic thyroid tumors. TCRdb re-clonotyped the PCR reads via MiXCR. The table records roughly 20,000 clones, roughly a sixth of them present only once. Every patient underwent thyroid surgery untreated. Sequencing was performed on tumor tissue. These receptors were collected from a female donor with papillary thyroid cancer or a benign thyroid nodule (not recorded which). Some clones in this sample may be carry-over from other donors' samples.

In its sample, this clone was seen many times. V is TRBV30 and J is TRBJ1-1; 7 bases line up with TRBD1. CDR3 length: 13 residues. The V gene's germline CDR1 is GTSNPN and CDR2 SVGIG (reference sequence). V lost 3 bases and J lost 4; bases outside the gene matches: 5. CDR3 in amino acids: CAWRATGITEAFF. The CDR3 region has the DNA TGTGCCTGGAGGGCGACAGGGATCACTGAAGCTTTCTTT.

By share, this clone counts as medium-sized. Sequence at one end of the junction differs from germline and may be a read error. The chain uses TRBV6-5 and TRBJ1-3; no clear D. The CDR3 spans 12 residues. The germline V gene has CDR1 MNHEY and CDR2 SVGAGI. The CDR3 protein is CASRYSGNTIYF. CDR3 nucleotide sequence: TGTGCCAGCAGATACTCTGGAAACACCATATATTTT.

This clone has ten or more counts. This rearrangement joins TRBV6-4 to TRBJ2-2; the D is unclear. Per the germline V gene, CDR1 is MRHNA and CDR2 is SNTAGT. V lost 0 bases to trimming and J lost 3 bases, with 5 bases between them. This CDR3 is built from 14 residues. Written as DNA, the CDR3 is TGTGCCAGCAGTGACTCTTTTTACACCGGGGAGCTGTTTTTT. Its translation: CASSDSFYTGELFF.

This clone was counted between two and nine times. Its ends do not fully match the called genes, so a read error is possible. V and J are TRBV27 and TRBJ2-2; TRBD2 aligns across 14 bases. The CDR3 loop spans 18 amino acids. Germline lookup yields CDR1 MNHEY and CDR2 SMNVEV (reference sequence). CDR3 coding DNA: TGTGCCAGCAGTTGGGGACTAGCGGGAGAGTGGGGGACCGGGGATCTGTTTTTT. Its protein is CASSWGLAGEWGTGDLFF.

This clone was counted ten times or more. This sequence joins TRBV19 and TRBJ1-2; D possibly corresponds to TRBD1 (6 bases). The V and J ends lost 3 bases and 7 bases respectively, with 15 bases between them. This CDR3 has 14 residues. Germline values: CDR1 LNHDA, CDR2 SQIVND (reference sequence). The CDR3 DNA reads as TGTGCCAGTAGTATCAGACAGGCGTCTAGTGGCTACACCTTC. Its protein product is CASSIRQASSGYTF.

This clone was found many times. This chain connects TRBV7-3 to TRBJ1-1; 7 bases are shared with TRBD1. The CDR3 has 16 amino acids. Germline V CDR1 and CDR2: SGHTA, FQGTGA. After removal of 5 bases from V and 6 bases from J, the junction contained 15 bases not matched to a gene. The CDR3 loop reads CASSGNSDRPRPEAFF. CDR3 bases: TGTGCCAGCAGCGGTAATTCGGACAGGCCGAGGCCTGAAGCTTTCTTT.

This clone was seen repeatedly, ten times or more. This sequence joins TRBV6-4 and TRBJ2-3; 10 nucleotides align to TRBD2. V lost 6 bases to trimming and J lost 4 bases; unmatched junction nucleotides: 7. CDR3 length equals 15 residues. Germline CDR1 and CDR2: MRHNA and SNTAGT. CDR3 protein: CASSLSSGRPDTQYF. Here the CDR3 DNA reads TGTGCCAGCAGCCTATCTAGCGGGAGACCAGATACGCAGTATTTT.

This clone was counted many times. The CDR3 nucleotides read TGTGCCAGCAGCTTGGCAGCGGGGGACACCGGGGAGCTGTTTTTT. Its translation is CASSLAAGDTGELFF. The chain couples TRBV5-4 to TRBJ2-2, with 8 bases fitting TRBD2. Germline loops: CDR1 SGHNT, CDR2 YYREEE (reference sequence). J lost 3 bases, V lost 0 bases, and 1 base had no gene match. This CDR3 contains 15 residues.

This clone was found many times. A read error may be the cause here, since a much bigger clone is one base away. Other DNA sequences in the same sample also yield this CDR3. The chain combines TRBV6-4 with TRBJ2-5; 9 bases are shared with TRBD2. This CDR3 contains 12 residues. V shed 9 bases, J shed 5 bases, and the junction held 4 bases outside the gene matches. Germline V gene data show CDR1 as MRHNA and CDR2 as SNTAGT. CDR3 in amino acids: CASRGLAETQYF. In DNA form, the CDR3 reads TGTGCCAGTAGGGGACTAGCCGAGACCCAGTACTTC.

V gene TRBV5-4 combines with J gene TRBJ2-1; D remains unclear. V gave up 0 bases and J gave up 7 bases, with 14 bases separating them. The CDR3 sequence is 15 residues long. CDR1 and CDR2 from the germline V gene are SGHNT and YYREEE (reference sequence). Here the CDR3 reads CASSLGGFRRNEQFF. The DNA for the CDR3 is TGTGCCAGCAGCTTGGGGGGTTTCAGGCGGAATGAGCAGTTCTTC.

This clone has a count of ten or more. The chain combines TRBV11-2 with TRBJ1-4; 8 bases are shared with TRBD1. Germline V CDR1 and CDR2: SGHAT, FQNNGV. J was trimmed by 7 bases and V by 5 bases; bases with no gene match: 9. This CDR3 has 15 amino acids. In DNA, the CDR3 is TGTGCCAGCAGCCTCAACGACAGGGGAGGTGAAAAACTGTTTTTT. Its translation: CASSLNDRGGEKLFF.

This clone was counted many times. The chain couples TRBV20-1 to TRBJ1-5, with D possibly TRBD1 on 5 matching bases. CDR3 length: 14 amino acids. V lost 3 bases and J 5 bases, leaving 14 bases between the germline ends. Per the germline V gene, CDR1 is DFQATT and CDR2 is SNEGSKA (reference sequence). CDR3 coding DNA: TGCAGTGCTAGTCACCCAGGGATGGATCAGCCCCAGCATTTT. Translated, it gives CSASHPGMDQPQHF.

The chain is built from TRBV11-3 and TRBJ1-1; TRBD1 might be the D (5 bases). Germline CDR1 reads SGHNT; CDR2 reads YENEEA. This CDR3 is 13 amino acids long. Deletions cut 5 bases from V and 11 bases from J, with 18 bases between. CDR3: CASSLSERGEAFF. CDR3 in DNA: TGTGCCAGCAGCCTGTCGGAAAGGGGTGAGGCTTTCTTT.

This clone was found many times. The chain has TRBV19 and TRBJ2-1; 12 nucleotides align to TRBD1. J gave up 6 bases and V 1 base, and 4 bases lay outside the gene matches. Germline V CDR1 and CDR2: LNHDA, SQIVND (reference sequence). The CDR3 has 16 residues. CDR3 sequence (DNA): TGTGCCAGTAGTATAGTCTGGGACAGGGGGCCCAATGAGCAGTTCTTC. Translating gives CASSIVWDRGPNEQFF.

The V call is TRBV12-3 or TRBV12-4, the J call TRBJ1-2; D not certain. Trimming removed 5 bases from V and 3 bases from J, with 7 bases in between. CDR3 length: 12 amino acids. The CDR3 protein is CASSQVHYGYTF. In nucleotides, the CDR3 is TGTGCCAGCAGTCAGGTGCACTATGGCTACACCTTC.

Ten or more counts support this clone. The rearrangement links TRBV18 to TRBJ2-2, with 7 bases fitting TRBD1. CDR1 and CDR2 from the germline V gene are KGHSH and LQKENI. V was pared by 3 bases and J by 6 bases, with 4 bases of the junction left unmatched. There are 14 residues in the CDR3. CDR3 DNA sequence: TGTGCCAGCTCACCGGAAGACAGGGCCGGGGAGCTGTTTTTT. Translating gives CASSPEDRAGELFF.

This clone was seen ten or more times. The V call is TRBV27, the J call TRBJ2-3, with 7 bases identical to TRBD2. CDR1 and CDR2 from the germline V gene are MNHEY and SMNVEV (reference sequence). V trimming: 5 bases; J trimming: 2 bases; junction bases outside the gene matches: 13. There are 17 residues in the CDR3. The CDR3 region has the DNA TGTGCCAGCAGTCTCACTTTCGCGGGGGTGATCACAGATACGCAGTATTTT. Its translation: CASSLTFAGVITDTQYF.

This clone has ten or more counts. As DNA, the CDR3 is TGTGCCAGCAGCTTAGGGTCTGGGGGACGGGAGACCCAGTACTTC. It encodes CASSLGSGGRETQYF. V and J are TRBV7-8 and TRBJ2-5; TRBD1 or TRBD2 may be the D gene (5 bases each). V was clipped by 1 base and J by 5 bases, with 14 bases between them. This CDR3 region has 15 residues. Per the germline V gene, CDR1 is SGHVS and CDR2 is FQNEAQ. The variable domain in full, completed from reference TRBV7-8 and TRBJ2-5, reads GAGVSQSPRYKVAKRGQDVALRCDPISGHVSLFWYQQALGQGPEFLTYFQNEAQLDKSGLPSDRFFAERPEGSVSTLKIQRTQQEDSAVYLCASSLGSGGRETQYFGPGTRLLVL.

The table lists this clone with many counts. Just one base apart from a much larger clone, this may be a read error. The genes are TRBV6-1 and TRBJ1-5; D remains unclear. Germline-derived CDR1 and CDR2 are MNHNS and SASEGT. The CDR3 spans 13 residues. In nucleotides, the CDR3 is TGTGCAATGGTCGGCGGTTATTATCAGCCCCAGCATTTT. Protein: CAMVGGYYQPQHF.

The chain joins TRBV5-1 to TRBJ2-5; TRBD2 might be the D (6 bases). Germline CDR1 and CDR2: SGHRS and YFSETQ. V lost 7 bases, J lost 4 bases, and 20 bases lay in between. This CDR3 has 15 amino acids. CDR3 sequence reads: CASRGGGWSRETQYF. The CDR3 nucleotides read TGCGCCAGCCGAGGTGGGGGGTGGTCAAGAGAGACCCAGTACTTC.

The chain uses TRBV18 and TRBJ2-2; tentative D call: TRBD2 (6 bases). The V gene's germline CDR1 is KGHSH and CDR2 LQKENI. The CDR3 is 14 amino acids. Trimming left V 6 bases short and J 5 bases short, with 13 bases between. The CDR3 coding sequence is TGTGCCAGCTCCCCTGGAGCGGGTACCGGGGAGCTGTTTTTT. Translated, it gives CASSPGAGTGELFF.

The sample holds many counts of this clone. The J gene is TRBJ1-5, the V gene TRBV20-1; the D gene is possibly TRBD1 (5 bases). CDR3 length: 15 residues. From germline, CDR1 is DFQATT and CDR2 SNEGSKA (reference sequence). V was shortened by 1 base and J by 0 bases, with 10 bases between the two germline ends. Here the CDR3 DNA reads TGCAGTGCTAGAGTTATACAGGCTAGCAATCAGCCCCAGCATTTT. It yields the protein CSARVIQASNQPQHF.

The V gene is TRBV20-1, the J gene TRBJ2-1, with 11 bases aligning to TRBD2. CDR1 and CDR2 from the germline V gene are DFQATT and SNEGSKA (reference sequence). The CDR3 spans 14 residues. Germline trimming cut 6 bases from V and 7 bases from J; bases unmatched to any gene: 8. The DNA for the CDR3 is TGCAGTGCCAAACCGGGACTAGCGGTGAATGAGCAGTTCTTC. Its translation: CSAKPGLAVNEQFF.

This clone occurred many times. The rearrangement joins TRBV28 to TRBJ2-5, with 7 bases aligning to TRBD1. V was clipped by 7 bases and J by 0 bases; unmatched bases: 8. CDR1 is MDHEN and CDR2 is SYDVKM in the germline V gene. CDR3 size: 15 residues. CDR3 loop: CASKRGQTYQETQYF. The CDR3, as DNA: TGTGCCAGCAAAAGGGGACAGACGTACCAAGAGACCCAGTACTTC.

This clone was found many times. The rearrangement joins TRBV10-3 to TRBJ2-3, with 14 bases that match TRBD2. The V and J ends lost 7 bases and 6 bases, in that order; junction bases with no gene match: 6. Germline CDR1 reads ENHRY; CDR2 reads SYGVKD. The CDR3 is 15 amino acids. DNA of the CDR3: TGTGCCATCACACGACTAGCGGGGGGGGGTGATACGCAGTATTTT. Encoded protein: CAITRLAGGGDTQYF.